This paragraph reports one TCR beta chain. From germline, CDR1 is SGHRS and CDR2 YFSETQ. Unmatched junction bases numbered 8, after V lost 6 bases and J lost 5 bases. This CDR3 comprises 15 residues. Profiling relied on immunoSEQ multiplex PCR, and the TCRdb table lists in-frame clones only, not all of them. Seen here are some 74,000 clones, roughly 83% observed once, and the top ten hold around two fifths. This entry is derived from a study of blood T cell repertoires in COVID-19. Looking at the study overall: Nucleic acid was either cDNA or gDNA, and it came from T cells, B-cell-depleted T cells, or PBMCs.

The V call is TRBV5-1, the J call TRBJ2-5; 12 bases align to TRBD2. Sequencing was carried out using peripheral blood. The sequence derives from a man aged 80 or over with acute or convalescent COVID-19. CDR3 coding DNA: TGCGCCAGCACCCGACTAGCGGGAGAAACGGAGACCCAGTACTTC. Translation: CASTRLAGETETQYF.